What follows is one T cell receptor beta chain and its context. Its antigen is not identified. The source of the sample is a study of T-cell reconstitution after alpha-beta-depleted transplantation in children. CDR3 length: 17 amino acids. CDR1 and CDR2 (germline): SEHNR, FQNEAQ (reference sequence). V was shortened by 5 bases and J by 1 base, with 20 bases between the two germline ends. Unique molecular identifiers tagged the TCRbeta library. TCRdb redid the calling of the PCR reads with MiXCR, one entry per CDR3 protein. The sample has hundreds of thousands of distinct CDR3 sequences, around 13% seen once. The study, taken as a whole, reports: After transplant, at about two months, alpha-beta T cells were reportedly derived from several hundred expanded graft clones. Surviving recipient T cells and thymic progenitors accounted for the high day-60 TCRbeta diversity observed in some patients. Newly made T cells mostly supplied T-cell counts and diversity one year after transplant.

This TCR came from a girl aged 2-10 years with congenital amegakaryocytic thrombocytopenia, due to receive a stem cell transplant. The chain links TRBV7-9 to TRBJ1-1, with D tentatively TRBD1 (5 bases). Sequencing used PBMCs, obtained before TCRalphabeta/CD19-depleted stem cell transplant. The CDR3 bases are TGTGCCAGCAGCCGTAACCCCGGGACGGAAACGAACACTGAAGCTTTCTTT. Protein: CASSRNPGTETNTEAFF.